This section outlines one T cell receptor (beta chain) sequence together with its context. This specimen belongs to a study of blood T cell repertoires in COVID-19. The method was immunoSEQ multiplex PCR; TCRdb's version includes in-frame clones alone and lacks a portion of them. Altogether approximately 180,000 clones are present, 75% to 90% being singletons, with the ten largest covering more than 5%. From germline, CDR1 is SGHNT and CDR2 YENEEA. This CDR3 contains 15 residues. V dropped 1 base and J dropped 4 bases, with 10 bases sitting between them. Recovered Cohort 3 donors showed two negative PCRs, clearance, or symptom resolution.

The chain links TRBV11-3 to TRBJ1-4, with TRBD1 as a possible D gene (5 bases). Input material: PBMCs or T cells enriched from blood (not recorded which). The TCR sequence derives from a man aged 40-50 years who had recovered from COVID-19. The CDR3 protein is CASSLGGTVNEKLFF. The CDR3 nucleotides are TGTGCCAGCAGCTTAGGCGGGACTGTTAATGAAAAACTGTTTTTT.